These T cell receptor beta chains were read from a single sample in a study of response to subunit inactivated influenza vaccine. Each CDR3 protein gets one entry after TCRdb re-called the RT-PCR reads with MiXCR. The sample has about 700,000 distinct CDR3 sequences, around 15% seen once. The specimen was PBMCs from blood, collected approximately 15 days before vaccination. Receptor source: a man aged 50-60 years who received an inactivated influenza vaccine. The CDR3 runs from the conserved cysteine through the conserved F or W. The order of the fields is D gene, V gene, J gene, clone size, CDR3 DNA, CDR3 protein. D genes are given only for firm matches. A row's size may be missing; if present it is once, few, many or a size class.

d_call: TRBD1; v_call: TRBV7-6; j_call: TRBJ2-7; clone_size: few; cdr3_nt: TGTGCCAGCAGCCCTAACGACAGGGTAAACTACGAGCAGTACTTC; cdr3_aa: CASSPNDRVNYEQYF
d_call: TRBD2; v_call: TRBV19; j_call: TRBJ2-1; clone_size: -; cdr3_nt: TGTGCCAGTAGTGTCGGACTAGCGGGGGGCGGAAATGAGCAGTTCTTC; cdr3_aa: CASSVGLAGGGNEQFF
d_call: -; v_call: TRBV5-1; j_call: TRBJ2-7; clone_size: -; cdr3_nt: TGCGCCAGCAGCTCTGGACAGGAGCAGTACTTC; cdr3_aa: CASSSGQEQYF
d_call: TRBD1; v_call: TRBV2; j_call: TRBJ2-1; clone_size: few; cdr3_nt: TGTGCCAGCAGTAACCGGGACAGCGGCTCCTACAATGAGCAGTTCTTC; cdr3_aa: CASSNRDSGSYNEQFF
d_call: -; v_call: TRBV5-6; j_call: TRBJ1-6; clone_size: many; cdr3_nt: TGTGCCAGCAGCTGGGCCTATCTAGGCCAAGACTCACCCCTCCACTTT; cdr3_aa: CASSWAYLGQDSPLHF
d_call: TRBD2; v_call: TRBV6-1; j_call: TRBJ2-1; clone_size: few; cdr3_nt: TGTGCCAGCAGTCCCGTGTTTAGCGGGAATTCGAATGAGCAGTTCTTC; cdr3_aa: CASSPVFSGNSNEQFF
d_call: -; v_call: TRBV6-1; j_call: TRBJ2-3; clone_size: few; cdr3_nt: TGTGCCAGCAGTGATCCGGGAGATACGCAGTATTTT; cdr3_aa: CASSDPGDTQYF
d_call: -; v_call: TRBV5-1; j_call: TRBJ2-3; clone_size: -; cdr3_nt: TGCGCCAGCAGCCCGGGAGAGGAGACAGATACGCAGTATTTT; cdr3_aa: CASSPGEETDTQYF
d_call: -; v_call: TRBV12-3/TRBV12-4; j_call: TRBJ2-2; clone_size: many; cdr3_nt: TGTGCCAGCAGTTCCATGGGGGTTGGCACCGGGGAGCTGTTTTTT; cdr3_aa: CASSSMGVGTGELFF
d_call: -; v_call: TRBV7-9; j_call: TRBJ2-3; clone_size: -; cdr3_nt: TGTGCCAGCAGCCCCCTCTCGGGAGCGGAGGGCACAGATACGCAGTATTTT; cdr3_aa: CASSPLSGAEGTDTQYF
d_call: TRBD2; v_call: TRBV30; j_call: TRBJ2-3; clone_size: -; cdr3_nt: TGTGCCTGGAGTGTGGGGCTAGCGGGGGGGAACACAGATACGCAGTATTTT; cdr3_aa: CAWSVGLAGGNTDTQYF
d_call: -; v_call: TRBV24-1; j_call: TRBJ2-5; clone_size: -; cdr3_nt: TGTGCCACCAGTGACTCGGAAAGGATGGGAGAGACCCAGTACTTC; cdr3_aa: CATSDSERMGETQYF
d_call: -; v_call: TRBV15; j_call: TRBJ2-1; clone_size: -; cdr3_nt: TGTGCCACCGGGACAAAGGCCTACAATGAGCAGTTCTTC; cdr3_aa: CATGTKAYNEQFF
d_call: TRBD1; v_call: TRBV7-2; j_call: TRBJ1-2; clone_size: many; cdr3_nt: TGTGCCAGCAGCATAGGACAGGGAGATGGCTACACCTTC; cdr3_aa: CASSIGQGDGYTF
d_call: TRBD1; v_call: TRBV4-1; j_call: TRBJ1-2; clone_size: many; cdr3_nt: TGCGCCAGCAGCCGAGAGACAGGGTCGGGGAGCAGTATATTCTATGGCTACACCTTC; cdr3_aa: CASSRETGSGSSIFYGYTF
d_call: -; v_call: TRBV7-2; j_call: TRBJ2-1; clone_size: -; cdr3_nt: TGTGCCAGCAGCTCCGACTGGAGCGGGCCTGACGAGCAGTTCTTC; cdr3_aa: CASSSDWSGPDEQFF
d_call: TRBD2; v_call: TRBV11-2; j_call: TRBJ2-1; clone_size: few; cdr3_nt: TGTGCCAGCAGCTTGGGACTAGCGGGGTCATTGTTCTTC; cdr3_aa: CASSLGLAGSLFF
d_call: -; v_call: TRBV5-5; j_call: TRBJ1-2; clone_size: few; cdr3_nt: TGTGCCAGCAGCTCCCTTTTCCCCGGTGGCTACACCTTC; cdr3_aa: CASSSLFPGGYTF
d_call: -; v_call: TRBV2; j_call: TRBJ2-7; clone_size: few; cdr3_nt: TGTGCCAGCAGTGAAAACGAAAGAGGTCCCTACGAGCAGTACTTC; cdr3_aa: CASSENERGPYEQYF
d_call: TRBD1; v_call: TRBV13; j_call: TRBJ1-1; clone_size: -; cdr3_nt: TGTGCCAGCAGCTCCACCCGGGACAGCTTGAAGGCTTTCTTT; cdr3_aa: CASSSTRDSLKAFF
d_call: -; v_call: TRBV6-1; j_call: TRBJ2-2; clone_size: few; cdr3_nt: TGTGCCAGCAGCTTCGATGCGGGGGCTCACGGGGAGCTGTTTTTT; cdr3_aa: CASSFDAGAHGELFF
d_call: -; v_call: TRBV6-5; j_call: TRBJ2-6; clone_size: few; cdr3_nt: TGTGCCAGCAGTTACTCTTCAGGCTCTGGGGCCAACGTCCTGACTTTC; cdr3_aa: CASSYSSGSGANVLTF
d_call: TRBD2; v_call: TRBV6-6; j_call: TRBJ2-1; clone_size: many; cdr3_nt: TGTGCCAGCAGAACCCTCCCGGGACTAGGCTACAATGAGCAGTTCTTC; cdr3_aa: CASRTLPGLGYNEQFF
d_call: -; v_call: TRBV20-1; j_call: TRBJ1-5; clone_size: -; cdr3_nt: TGCAGTGCTAGAGTAACCCTTAGCAATCAGCCCCAGCATTTT; cdr3_aa: CSARVTLSNQPQHF
d_call: -; v_call: TRBV6-1; j_call: TRBJ2-7; clone_size: -; cdr3_nt: TGTGCCAGCAGTAGATACAGGAGTTCCTACGAGCAGTACTTC; cdr3_aa: CASSRYRSSYEQYF
d_call: TRBD2; v_call: TRBV5-6; j_call: TRBJ2-1; clone_size: few; cdr3_nt: TGTGCCAGCAGCTTGGAACTAGCGGGTGCCCTCTCCTACAATGAGCAGTTCTTC; cdr3_aa: CASSLELAGALSYNEQFF
d_call: TRBD2; v_call: TRBV28; j_call: TRBJ2-3; clone_size: -; cdr3_nt: TGTGCCAGCAGTGGAAATACCGGGACTAGCGGCAGCACAGATACGCAGTATTTT; cdr3_aa: CASSGNTGTSGSTDTQYF
d_call: TRBD2; v_call: TRBV6-1; j_call: TRBJ2-7; clone_size: -; cdr3_nt: TGTGCCAGCGCTAGCGGGCGAAAAGGTTACGAGCAGTACTTC; cdr3_aa: CASASGRKGYEQYF